These 14 T cell receptor beta chains were all obtained from the same sample, sequenced in a study of blood T cell repertoires in COVID-19. Sequencing used immunoSEQ multiplex PCR; TCRdb keeps in-frame clones, though not all of them. The sample records 85,000 to 95,000 clones, roughly 89% being singletons. The sample was peripheral blood. The receptor set was obtained from a man aged 55 to 70 with COVID-19, enrolled during active disease.

The chain has TRBV4-1 and TRBJ1-2; 7 bases align to TRBD1. There are 14 residues in the CDR3. Germline V gene lookup returns CDR1 MGHRA and CDR2 YSYEKL. V was clipped by 4 bases and J by 4 bases; unmatched bases: 6. The CDR3 loop is CASSPGQASYGYTF. Here the CDR3 DNA reads TGCGCCAGCAGCCCCGGACAGGCCTCCTATGGCTACACCTTC.

V is TRBV4-1 and J is TRBJ1-2, with TRBD1 as a possible D gene (6 bases). Germline CDR1 MGHRA, CDR2 YSYEKL. Between the trimmed V and J ends, which lost 0 bases and 7 bases, there was a span of 18 bases. The CDR3 contains 16 residues. Here the CDR3 DNA reads TGCGCCAGCAGCCAAGAGGGGGCGGACTCGAGAGGTGGCTACACCTTC. Translating gives CASSQEGADSRGGYTF.

This chain links TRBV5-1 with TRBJ1-5, with TRBD1 matching over 7 bases. There are 13 residues in the CDR3. Germline CDR1 is SGHRS and CDR2 is YFSETQ. After removal of 4 bases from V and 5 bases from J, the junction contained 3 bases not matched to a gene. CDR3 bases: TGCGCCAGCAGCCAGGGGGTAGATCAGCCCCAGCATTTT. Its translation is CASSQGVDQPQHF.

The chain uses TRBV4-2 and TRBJ2-7; 9 positions agree with TRBD2. CDR1 is LGHNA and CDR2 is YNFKEQ in the germline V gene. The CDR3 is 16 amino acids. J was trimmed by 2 bases and V by 0 bases; bases with no gene match: 5. The CDR3, as DNA: TGTGCCAGCAGCCAAGATTTGACTAGCGGAACCTACGAGCAGTACTTC. It encodes CASSQDLTSGTYEQYF.

The chain employs TRBV27 and TRBJ2-3; 10 bases agree with TRBD2. This CDR3 is 17 amino acids long. V was clipped by 6 bases and J by 3 bases; unmatched bases: 12. Germline lookup yields CDR1 MNHEY and CDR2 SMNVEV (reference sequence). As DNA, the CDR3 is TGTGCCAGCAGCAAACCCCTTAGCGGGGGGCAAACAGATACGCAGTATTTT. Translating it yields CASSKPLSGGQTDTQYF.

The CDR3 coding sequence is TGCGCCAGCAGCTCTCCCCACATGAACACTGAAGCTTTCTTT. Its protein product is CASSSPHMNTEAFF. This chain connects TRBV5-1 to TRBJ1-1; D gene unclear. The CDR3 is 14 amino acids. The germline V and J ends were trimmed by 3 bases and 0 bases, with 9 bases remaining between them. Germline-derived CDR1 and CDR2 are SGHRS and YFSETQ.

The chain joins TRBV28 to TRBJ2-1; 9 bases are a match to TRBD1. CDR1 and CDR2 from the germline V gene are MDHEN and SYDVKM. Trimming cost V 5 bases and J 7 bases; bases outside gene matches: 6. The CDR3 is made up of 14 amino acids. The chain's CDR3 is CASSPGQGRNEQFF. The CDR3 coding sequence is TGTGCCAGCAGTCCCGGACAGGGGAGGAATGAGCAGTTCTTC. The full variable domain, completed using reference TRBV28 and TRBJ2-1, is DVKVTQSSRYLVKRTGEKVFLECVQDMDHENMFWYRQDPGLGLRLIYFSYDVKMKEKGDIPEGYSVSREKKERFSLILESASTNQTSMYLCASSPGQGRNEQFFGPGTRLTVL.

V gene TRBV9 combines with J gene TRBJ1-1, with D unclear. V was clipped by 1 base and J by 7 bases, with 14 bases between them. Germline V gives CDR1 SGDLS, CDR2 YYNGEE. This CDR3 spans 14 amino acids. The CDR3 region has the DNA TGTGCCAGCAGCGTACATGGAGAGGATGGTGAAGCTTTCTTT. Protein: CASSVHGEDGEAFF.

The V call is TRBV9, the J call TRBJ1-3; no clear D. There are 14 residues in the CDR3. V shed 0 bases and J shed 2 bases, with 6 bases lying between them. Germline CDR1 reads SGDLS; CDR2 reads YYNGEE. CDR3 protein: CASSVDAAGNTIYF. In nucleotides, the CDR3 is TGTGCCAGCAGCGTAGACGCAGCTGGAAACACCATATATTTT.

Written as DNA, the CDR3 is TGTGCCAGCAGTGGGACAGGATTCGCGAACACCGGGGAGCTGTTTTTT. This translates into CASSGTGFANTGELFF. The V and J genes are TRBV27 and TRBJ2-2; 8 nucleotides match TRBD1. CDR3 length: 16 amino acids. Trimming cost V 5 bases and J 0 bases; bases outside gene matches: 5. From germline, CDR1 is MNHEY and CDR2 SMNVEV (reference sequence).

The V and J genes are TRBV18 and TRBJ2-7, with 7 bases identical to TRBD2. The CDR3 loop spans 15 amino acids. Unmatched junction bases numbered 6, after V lost 3 bases and J lost 1 base. Germline CDR1 and CDR2: KGHSH and LQKENI. CDR3: CASSPRVSGSYEQYF. Here the CDR3 DNA reads TGTGCCAGCTCACCCCGGGTTAGCGGGTCCTACGAGCAGTACTTC.

This clone was observed once. V gene TRBV7-9 combines with J gene TRBJ2-1; TRBD1 aligns across 8 bases. This CDR3 is 18 amino acids long. J gave up 5 bases and V 5 bases, and 17 bases lay outside the gene matches. Looked up from germline, CDR1 is SEHNR and CDR2 is FQNEAQ (reference sequence). CDR3 sequence (DNA): TGTGCCAGCAGCCCAGGACAGGGCAACACGGCTGACGACAATGAGCAGTTCTTC. This sequence encodes CASSPGQGNTADDNEQFF.

In its sample, this clone was seen once. The V call is TRBV12-3 or TRBV12-4, the J call TRBJ2-5; 8 nucleotides match TRBD2. Trimming cost V 8 bases and J 10 bases; bases outside gene matches: 9. The CDR3 sequence is 12 residues long. Here the CDR3 DNA reads TGTGCCAGCGGGCAACGGGAGGGGGACCAGTACTTC. Translating gives CASGQREGDQYF.

The rearrangement links TRBV28 to TRBJ2-7; D possibly corresponds to TRBD2 (5 bases). The CDR3 is 17 residues long. The germline V and J ends were trimmed by 2 bases and 0 bases, with 17 bases remaining between them. CDR1 and CDR2 (germline): MDHEN, SYDVKM. CDR3 coding DNA: TGTGCCAGCAGTTTAGGACTCCTATTTAAACCCTCCTACGAGCAGTACTTC. Its translation is CASSLGLLFKPSYEQYF.